A single sample gave rise to the 27 T cell receptor beta chains below, sequenced in a study of blood T cell repertoires in COVID-19 (dated by TCRdb to 2020 to 2021). Receptor amplification or capture employed the immunoSEQ multiplex PCR assay. Here the immuneACCESS table is served through TCRdb, limited to in-frame sequences with V and J called. Missing clones are a known gap in these copies; in checked studies unresolved V genes cover under half, and the rest lacks a known reason. In all, the sample holds hundreds of thousands of clones, and around four fifths of those were seen once. The ten largest clones capture about 4.8% of the sample. Sequenced material: PBMCs or T cells enriched from blood (not recorded which). The receptors were gathered from a woman between 50 and 59 years old who had been exposed to COVID-19.

The count of this clone is one. This sequence joins TRBV20-1 and TRBJ1-1; D not certain. Per the germline V gene, CDR1 is DFQATT and CDR2 is SNEGSKA (reference sequence). The CDR3 sequence is 12 residues long. The V end was cut by 3 bases, the J end by 10 bases, with 15 bases between. The CDR3 DNA reads TGCAGTGCTAGTCGGGCGGGGATTGGAGCTTTCTTT. Residues: CSASRAGIGAFF.

This chain uses TRBV9 with TRBJ2-6; D is uncertain. The CDR3 is 18 residues long. Trimming took 0 bases from V and 0 from J, leaving 13 bases between them. Per the germline V gene, CDR1 is SGDLS and CDR2 is YYNGEE. CDR3 nucleotides: TGTGCCAGCAGCGTAGATCCCGCGTACCTCTCTGGGGCCAACGTCCTGACTTTC. As protein: CASSVDPAYLSGANVLTF.

This clone has just a few counts. V is TRBV2 and J is TRBJ2-2; D is undetermined. V was shortened by 3 bases and J by 2 bases, with 7 bases between the two germline ends. This CDR3 region has 14 residues. Germline V lookup: CDR1 SNHLY, CDR2 FYNNEI. This chain's CDR3 is CASSEYSNTGELFF. The CDR3 nucleotides are TGTGCCAGCAGTGAGTACAGTAACACCGGGGAGCTGTTTTTT.

The chain carries TRBV7-3 and TRBJ1-2; D gene uncertain. V lost 2 bases, J lost 7 bases, and 14 bases lay in between. Germline CDR1 is SGHTA and CDR2 is FQGTGA. The CDR3 loop spans 14 amino acids. The DNA of the CDR3 is TGTGCCAGCAGCTTAGGCCGGCAGGAGGGTGGCTACACCTTC. This gives the protein CASSLGRQEGGYTF.

The chain employs TRBV5-4 and TRBJ1-6; perhaps TRBD1 as D (5 bases). V lost 0 bases and J 13 bases, leaving 14 bases between the germline ends. The V gene's germline CDR1 is SGHNT and CDR2 YYREEE (reference sequence). CDR3 size: 14 residues. The CDR3: CASSLVGVNMPLHF. The CDR3 DNA reads TGTGCCAGCAGCTTGGTAGGGGTAAATATGCCCCTCCACTTT. The full variable domain, completed using reference TRBV5-4 and TRBJ1-6, is ETGVTQSPTHLIKTRGQQVTLRCSSQSGHNTVSWYQQALGQGPQFIFQYYREEENGRGNFPPRFSGLQFPNYSSELNVNALELDDSALYLCASSLVGVNMPLHFGNGTRLTVT.

This clone has a single count. The chain recombines TRBV14 with TRBJ1-6; maybe TRBD1 (6 bases). The CDR3 contains 16 residues. CDR1 is SGHDN and CDR2 is FVKESK in the germline V gene. V shed 3 bases and J shed 0 bases, with 9 bases lying between them. For the CDR3, the DNA is TGTGCCAGCAGCCACGTAGGGGGCTCCTATAATTCACCCCTCCACTTT. It yields the protein CASSHVGGSYNSPLHF.

V usage is TRBV18 and J usage is TRBJ2-7; TRBD2 might be the D (7 bases). This CDR3 has 14 residues. V shed 3 bases and J shed 4 bases, with 13 bases lying between them. Germline assignment: CDR1 KGHSH and CDR2 LQKENI. The CDR3 is CASSPARGGYEQYF. The CDR3 bases are TGTGCCAGCTCACCGGCCAGGGGAGGGTACGAGCAGTACTTC. Full variable domain (rest looked up from reference TRBV18 and TRBJ2-7): NAGVMQNPRHLVRRRGQEARLRCSPMKGHSHVYWYRQLPEEGLKFMVYLQKENIIDESGMPKERFSAEFPKEGPSILRIQQVVRGDSAAYFCASSPARGGYEQYFGPGTRLTVT.

V usage is TRBV7-2 and J usage is TRBJ2-4; 9 bases map to TRBD2. With V trimmed by 8 bases and J by 2 bases, 4 bases remained unmatched. The CDR3 spans 14 residues. Per germline, CDR1 SGHTA and CDR2 FQGNSA. The CDR3 protein is CASSAGGTKNIQYF. The CDR3 DNA follows: TGTGCCAGCTCGGCGGGGGGGACCAAAAACATTCAGTACTTC.

Concerning this clone: This specimen includes other DNA sequences encoding the same CDR3. This chain joins TRBV19 and TRBJ1-1, with 8 bases fitting TRBD1. The junction had 6 bases not matched to a gene; V was cut back by 5 bases and J by 4 bases. The germline CDR1 and CDR2 sequences are LNHDA and SQIVND (reference sequence). This CDR3 comprises 14 residues. Written as DNA, the CDR3 is TGTGCCAGTAGTGCTGGGACAGGAGGCACTGAAGCTTTCTTT. This gives the protein CASSAGTGGTEAFF.

V is TRBV5-4 and J is TRBJ2-1, with 8 positions matching TRBD2. Unmatched junction bases numbered 6, after V lost 0 bases and J lost 1 base. The CDR3 extends over 17 amino acids. Germline CDR1 is SGHNT and CDR2 is YYREEE (reference sequence). In DNA, the CDR3 is TGTGCCAGCAGCTTGGGCGGGGGGCGTGGGTCCTACAATGAGCAGTTCTTC. Its protein product is CASSLGGGRGSYNEQFF. Full variable domain (remainder filled in from reference TRBV5-4 and TRBJ2-1): ETGVTQSPTHLIKTRGQQVTLRCSSQSGHNTVSWYQQALGQGPQFIFQYYREEENGRGNFPPRFSGLQFPNYSSELNVNALELDDSALYLCASSLGGGRGSYNEQFFGPGTRLTVL.

V gene TRBV6-6 combines with J gene TRBJ2-3; D unclear. This CDR3 spans 15 amino acids. Germline loops: CDR1 MNHNY, CDR2 SVGAGI (reference sequence). V was pared by 1 base and J by 2 bases, with 10 bases between. The CDR3 protein is CASSYFSSYTDTQYF. CDR3 coding DNA: TGTGCCAGCAGTTACTTCTCCTCCTACACAGATACGCAGTATTTT.

This chain uses TRBV5-1 with TRBJ2-1; D is perhaps TRBD2 (5 bases). This CDR3 region has 14 residues. Between the trimmed V and J ends, which lost 4 bases and 3 bases, there was a span of 11 bases. Germline V CDR1 and CDR2: SGHRS, YFSETQ. This chain's CDR3 is CASSTGLDYNEQFF. DNA of the CDR3: TGCGCCAGCAGCACCGGACTGGACTACAATGAGCAGTTCTTC.

V and J are TRBV5-4 and TRBJ2-2; the D gene is possibly TRBD2 (6 bases). Per germline, CDR1 SGHNT and CDR2 YYREEE (reference sequence). This CDR3 contains 16 residues. Trimming pared 4 bases from V and 1 base from J, leaving 14 bases between. For the CDR3, the DNA is TGTGCCAGCAGCATAGGACGGGGGATGAACACCGGGGAGCTGTTTTTT. Its translation: CASSIGRGMNTGELFF.

Turning to this clone: At the DNA level, this CDR3 is encoded by other sequences in the same sample as well. The chain joins TRBV6-5 to TRBJ1-1; D unresolved. This CDR3 is built from 13 residues. The ends were cut back, 0 bases at V and 1 base at J, with 3 bases in the middle. Germline V gene data show CDR1 as MNHEY and CDR2 as SVGAGI. CDR3 sequence: CASSYSRNTEAFF. CDR3 bases: TGTGCCAGCAGTTACTCCCGGAACACTGAAGCTTTCTTT.

This clone has a handful of counts. The chain recombines TRBV5-6 with TRBJ2-7; 7 bases are a match to TRBD1. Trimming at V came to 2 bases and at J to 3 bases, leaving 5 bases not matched to a gene. CDR3 length: 14 residues. In germline, CDR1 is SGHDT, CDR2 YYEEEE. The CDR3 DNA is TGTGCCAGCAGCTTCGGGACAGACAACTACGAGCAGTACTTC. It codes for CASSFGTDNYEQYF.

V usage is TRBV12-3 or TRBV12-4 and J usage is TRBJ1-2; the D gene is possibly TRBD1 (6 bases). The CDR3 length is 12 residues. Trimming cost V 3 bases and J 8 bases, with 10 bases left between them. The CDR3 DNA reads TGTGCCAGCAGTTTCGGGGGGGGCGGCTACACCTTC. It codes for CASSFGGGGYTF.

The chain is built from TRBV7-3 and TRBJ2-5, with D maybe TRBD1 (5 bases). CDR1 is SGHTA, CDR2 FQGTGA, per germline. V was shortened by 5 bases and J by 5 bases, with 15 bases between the two germline ends. The CDR3 runs to 14 residues. CDR3 in amino acids: CASSPGLVGETQYF. The CDR3 DNA reads TGTGCCAGCAGCCCAGGGCTAGTAGGGGAGACCCAGTACTTC.

The chain is built from TRBV6-1 and TRBJ2-1; 12 bases fit TRBD2. The CDR3 runs 16 residues. Trimming cost V 0 bases and J 9 bases; bases outside gene matches: 6. Germline CDR1 reads MNHNS; CDR2 reads SASEGT. The DNA for the CDR3 is TGTGCCAGCAGTGAAGCAGCTAGCGGGGGGGCTCTTGAGCAGTTCTTC. Encoded protein: CASSEAASGGALEQFF.

The chain carries TRBV7-9 and TRBJ1-5; D perhaps matches TRBD1 (6 bases). The CDR3 consists of 13 residues. Germline assignment: CDR1 SEHNR and CDR2 FQNEAQ (reference sequence). V shed 5 bases and J shed 5 bases, with 10 bases lying between them. The CDR3 DNA reads TGTGCCAGCAGCATGGACAGTTATCAGCCCCAGCATTTT. This gives the protein CASSMDSYQPQHF.

The J gene is TRBJ1-2, the V gene TRBV2, with a weak D call TRBD1 (5 bases). The CDR3 is 13 residues long. Germline V gene sequence: CDR1 SNHLY, CDR2 FYNNEI. V was pared by 6 bases and J by 8 bases, with 16 bases between. The CDR3, as DNA: TGTGCCAGCAGCGACCAGGGAAGGACCGGCTACACCTTC. Its translation is CASSDQGRTGYTF.

The rearrangement joins TRBV7-8 to TRBJ1-1, with D unclear. Germline CDR1 reads SGHVS; CDR2 reads FQNEAQ. The CDR3 length is 13 residues. The V end lost 5 bases, the J end lost 5 bases, and 12 bases lay between the germline ends. CDR3 bases: TGTGCCAGCAGCCCCCAGGCTGAAACTGAAGCTTTCTTT. It yields the protein CASSPQAETEAFF.

The chain uses TRBV29-1 and TRBJ1-1; tentatively, D is TRBD1 (5 bases). The CDR3 covers 15 residues. Per the germline V gene, CDR1 is SQVTM and CDR2 is ANQGSEA. Between the trimmed V and J ends, which lost 4 bases and 3 bases, there was a span of 18 bases. As DNA, the CDR3 is TGCAGCGTTGTTGAAGGGGATGTCTGGTACACTGAAGCTTTCTTT. This sequence encodes CSVVEGDVWYTEAFF.

The rearrangement joins TRBV3-1 (or the pseudogene TRBV3-2) to TRBJ2-2, with TRBD2 identical over 15 bases. Per germline, CDR1 LGHDT and CDR2 YNNKEL (reference sequence). V lost 8 bases, J lost 10 bases, and 8 bases stayed unmatched. This CDR3 is built from 15 residues. The CDR3 nucleotides are TGTGCCAGCCGAGGACTAGCGGGGGGGCATTCGGAGCTGTTTTTT. It yields the protein CASRGLAGGHSELFF.

V usage is TRBV11-2 and J usage is TRBJ2-5; D call uncertain. The CDR3 spans 16 residues. The germline gives CDR1 SGHAT, CDR2 FQNNGV. V lost 4 bases, J lost 4 bases, and 19 bases lay in between. The CDR3 region is CASSSKSSFTGETQYF. The CDR3, as DNA: TGTGCCAGCAGCTCGAAGTCTAGTTTTACCGGAGAGACCCAGTACTTC. Looking up the rest from reference TRBV11-2 and TRBJ2-5 gives the full variable domain: EAGVAQSPRYKIIEKRQSVAFWCNPISGHATLYWYQQILGQGPKLLIQFQNNGVVDDSQLPKDRFSAERLKGVDSTLKIQPAKLEDSAVYLCASSSKSSFTGETQYFGPGTRLLVL.

This sequence joins TRBV3-1 (or the pseudogene TRBV3-2) and TRBJ1-2, with D uncertain. V gave up 2 bases and J gave up 9 bases, with 22 bases separating them. This CDR3 comprises 16 residues. Germline loops: CDR1 LGHDT, CDR2 YNNKEL (reference sequence). CDR3 sequence (DNA): TGTGCCAGCAGCCAAACTTCGGCGGGCCCCTATTCGCGCTACACCTTC. This sequence encodes CASSQTSAGPYSRYTF.

The V call is TRBV29-1, the J call TRBJ2-1; D unresolved. Germline CDR1 and CDR2: SQVTM and ANQGSEA. The length of the CDR3 is 12 residues. Trimming left V 6 bases short and J 0 bases short, with 6 bases between. The CDR3 region is CSVLHSYNEQFF. The DNA for the CDR3 is TGCAGCGTCTTACACTCCTACAATGAGCAGTTCTTC.

The chain recombines TRBV7-9 with TRBJ2-1, with 9 bases identical to TRBD1. Per the germline V gene, CDR1 is SEHNR and CDR2 is FQNEAQ (reference sequence). After removal of 2 bases from V and 7 bases from J, the junction contained 9 bases not matched to a gene. The CDR3 loop spans 16 amino acids. CDR3 DNA: TGTGCCAGCAGCTTAACAGGGGGCGGTGGTATAAATGAGCAGTTCTTC. Translating gives CASSLTGGGGINEQFF.